This TCR beta chain was found in a study of technical replicates of blood from several donors. Sequenced by immunoSEQ multiplex PCR; TCRdb stores in-frame clones only, minus some. The profile shows around 77,000 clones, roughly 92% of them singletons. CDR1 and CDR2 from the germline V gene are WNHNN and SYGVQD (reference sequence). The CDR3 totals 15 residues. Trimming took 6 bases from V and 4 from J, leaving 18 bases between them. The sample was T cells isolated from PBMCs. V gene TRBV10-1 combines with J gene TRBJ2-5; D is ambiguous. This TCR was recovered from a human donor in good health. The CDR3 DNA reads as TGCGCCAGCAGCCAGAATTGGGTAGGCGGAGAGACCCAGTACTTC. This gives the protein CASSQNWVGGETQYF.